These 25 T cell receptor beta chains originate from one sample sequenced in a study of blood T cell repertoires in COVID-19. This table comes from immunoSEQ multiplex PCR, and its TCRdb copy is limited to in-frame clones, with some not included. The profile covers approximately 300,000 clones, with around 81% appearing a single time and about a sixth taken by the ten largest. The sequenced sample was peripheral blood. Receptor source: a person between 65 and 79 years old with COVID-19, enrolled during active disease.

This clone is a singleton in its sample. The V call is TRBV19, the J call TRBJ2-2, with 7 bases identical to TRBD1. From germline, CDR1 is LNHDA and CDR2 SQIVND (reference sequence). Trimming took 3 bases from V and 4 from J; bases not matched to a gene: 5. The CDR3 length is 15 residues. This chain's CDR3 is CASSMRGGGTGELFF. As DNA, the CDR3 is TGTGCCAGTAGTATGAGAGGGGGCGGCACCGGGGAGCTGTTTTTT.

This clone was counted once. V and J are TRBV12-3 or TRBV12-4 and TRBJ1-2; tentative D call: TRBD1 (5 bases). The CDR3 is 13 amino acids. Trimming removed 3 bases from V and 8 bases from J, with 13 bases in between. CDR3 loop: CASSLGGTRGYTF. The CDR3 nucleotides are TGTGCCAGCAGTTTGGGGGGGACGCGGGGCTACACCTTC.

This chain's CDR3 is CASIGYGGLGTNEKLFF. CDR3 DNA sequence: TGTGCCAGCATAGGATATGGAGGATTAGGTACTAATGAAAAACTGTTTTTT. The J gene is TRBJ1-4, the V gene TRBV28; no clear D gene. This CDR3 has 17 amino acids. Trimming removed 7 bases from V and 2 bases from J, with 20 bases in between. CDR1 and CDR2 (germline): MDHEN, SYDVKM.

Of note for this clone: Other DNA variants within this sample encode the same CDR3. The chain is built from TRBV9 and TRBJ2-1; D ambiguous. Per the germline V gene, CDR1 is SGDLS and CDR2 is YYNGEE. Deletions cut 0 bases from V and 1 base from J, with 8 bases between. This CDR3 has 15 amino acids. CDR3 bases: TGTGCCAGCAGCGTAGTAGCAGCATCCTACAATGAGCAGTTCTTC. Amino acid sequence: CASSVVAASYNEQFF.

The chain is built from TRBV3-1 (or the pseudogene TRBV3-2) and TRBJ2-3, with 7 bases lining up with TRBD2. Germline CDR1 reads LGHDT; CDR2 reads YNNKEL (reference sequence). The CDR3 is 17 residues long. The V segment lost 4 bases and the J segment 0 bases; nucleotides outside the gene matches: 10. The CDR3 DNA reads TGTGCCAGCAGCCCAATCAGGGCTAGCGGTAGCACAGATACGCAGTATTTT. Translation gives CASSPIRASGSTDTQYF.

The rearrangement links TRBV19 to TRBJ1-1; maybe TRBD1 (6 bases). Germline V gene data show CDR1 as LNHDA and CDR2 as SQIVND (reference sequence). The CDR3 has 16 residues. V lost 6 bases to trimming and J lost 1 base, with 18 bases between them. Here the CDR3 reads CASRLRGSGENTEAFF. For the CDR3, the DNA is TGTGCCAGTAGGCTCCGAGGATCAGGGGAGAACACTGAAGCTTTCTTT.

This CDR3 is CASSLGGALSGNTIYF. In DNA form, the CDR3 reads TGTGCCAGCAGCTTAGGTGGGGCCCTCTCTGGAAACACCATATATTTT. The chain combines TRBV7-2 with TRBJ1-3, with a weak D call TRBD1 (5 bases). V dropped 1 base and J dropped 0 bases, with 10 bases sitting between them. The CDR3 has 16 amino acids. CDR1 is SGHTA, CDR2 FQGNSA, per germline.

This chain uses TRBV29-1 with TRBJ2-7; D perhaps matches TRBD1 (6 bases). The ends were cut back, 3 bases at V and 9 bases at J, with 12 bases in the middle. This CDR3 contains 11 residues. In germline, CDR1 is SQVTM, CDR2 ANQGSEA. CDR3 amino acids: CSVDRGSGQYF. The CDR3 DNA reads TGCAGCGTTGACAGGGGCTCGGGGCAGTACTTC.

This chain connects TRBV6-5 to TRBJ2-7, with 7 bases fitting TRBD1. CDR3 length: 14 amino acids. Trimming at V came to 6 bases and at J to 2 bases, leaving 7 bases not matched to a gene. Germline V gives CDR1 MNHEY, CDR2 SVGAGI. The CDR3 bases are TGTGCCAGCAGGTACAATCAGGGGGCCTACGAGCAGTACTTC. It translates to CASRYNQGAYEQYF.

The chain has TRBV3-1 (or the pseudogene TRBV3-2) and TRBJ1-6; 9 bases fit TRBD1. The ends lost 5 bases at V and 9 bases at J; junction bases unmatched: 8. The CDR3 loop spans 15 amino acids. From germline, CDR1 is LGHDT and CDR2 YNNKEL (reference sequence). CDR3 nucleotides: TGTGCCAGCAGCTCACGGACAGGGGTATGTTCACCCCTCCACTTT. Translation gives CASSSRTGVCSPLHF.

The chain carries TRBV7-2 and TRBJ2-3; 7 bases align to TRBD1. The CDR3 runs to 14 residues. Germline V gene sequence: CDR1 SGHTA, CDR2 FQGNSA. The junction had 2 bases not matched to a gene; V was cut back by 1 base and J by 4 bases. CDR3 region: CASSLDRGADTQYF. In nucleotides, the CDR3 is TGTGCCAGCAGCTTAGACAGGGGCGCAGATACGCAGTATTTT.

The CDR3 bases are TGCAGTGCTGAAACTACTGAGGCTGTGTTTTTT. This translates into CSAETTEAVFF. This rearrangement joins TRBV20-1 to TRBJ1-4; D not certain. V shed 5 bases and J shed 15 bases, with 16 bases lying between them. Per the germline V gene, CDR1 is DFQATT and CDR2 is SNEGSKA (reference sequence). There are 11 residues in the CDR3.

The V call is TRBV28, the J call TRBJ2-7, with D possibly TRBD2 on 6 matching bases. V lost 3 bases, J lost 4 bases, and 13 bases lay in between. Per germline, CDR1 MDHEN and CDR2 SYDVKM. This CDR3 contains 14 residues. The CDR3 reads CASSFRDSYYEQYF. Written as DNA, the CDR3 is TGTGCCAGCAGTTTTAGGGACTCTTATTACGAGCAGTACTTC. Drawing the rest from reference TRBV28 and TRBJ2-7, the complete variable domain is DVKVTQSSRYLVKRTGEKVFLECVQDMDHENMFWYRQDPGLGLRLIYFSYDVKMKEKGDIPEGYSVSREKKERFSLILESASTNQTSMYLCASSFRDSYYEQYFGPGTRLTVT.

The rearrangement uses TRBV11-3 and TRBJ1-5; 11 nucleotides agree with TRBD1. There are 19 residues in the CDR3. Trimming at V came to 5 bases and at J to 6 bases, leaving 18 bases not matched to a gene. Germline-derived CDR1 and CDR2 are SGHNT and YENEEA. This chain's CDR3 is CASSLRRPARTGGGQPQHF. In nucleotides, the CDR3 is TGTGCCAGCAGCCTTAGGAGACCCGCCCGGACAGGGGGCGGTCAGCCCCAGCATTTT.

The rearrangement links TRBV2 to TRBJ2-7; D unresolved. Trimming took off 3 bases at V and 3 bases at J, with 15 bases between the two ends. Germline loops: CDR1 SNHLY, CDR2 FYNNEI. CDR3 length: 15 amino acids. CDR3 residues: CASSEQPTRIYEQYF. The CDR3 DNA reads TGTGCCAGCAGTGAGCAGCCGACTCGTATCTACGAGCAGTACTTC.

The chain recombines TRBV4-1 with TRBJ2-5, with TRBD2 identical over 10 bases. Germline V gene sequence: CDR1 MGHRA, CDR2 YSYEKL. J lost 1 base, V lost 4 bases, and 15 bases had no gene match. The CDR3 contains 19 residues. The chain's CDR3 is CASSLLPRGSGGVQETQYF. Written as DNA, the CDR3 is TGCGCCAGCAGCCTCCTACCCCGCGGGAGCGGGGGGGTCCAAGAGACCCAGTACTTC.

This rearrangement joins TRBV7-9 to TRBJ2-7; D is unresolved. Trimming took 5 bases from V and 2 from J, leaving 16 bases between them. The germline gives CDR1 SEHNR, CDR2 FQNEAQ (reference sequence). The CDR3 has 15 residues. CDR3 amino acids: CASSPPPALAYEQYF. The CDR3 DNA is TGTGCCAGCAGCCCCCCTCCAGCCCTAGCCTACGAGCAGTACTTC.

The chain carries TRBV7-9 and TRBJ1-3, with TRBD1 as a possible D gene (5 bases). This CDR3 region has 16 residues. Deletions cut 5 bases from V and 1 base from J, with 15 bases between. Germline lookup yields CDR1 SEHNR and CDR2 FQNEAQ (reference sequence). The CDR3 region has the DNA TGTGCCAGCAGCAAAGAAGGGGTTGTTTCTGGAAACACCATATATTTT. Translation: CASSKEGVVSGNTIYF.

This clone was detected only a few times. The rearrangement uses TRBV11-2 and TRBJ1-5; D gene uncertain. The length of the CDR3 is 12 residues. Trimming stripped 3 bases from V and 10 bases from J, with 10 bases between. The germline gives CDR1 SGHAT, CDR2 FQNNGV. CDR3 DNA: TGTGCCAGCAGCTTTGGGGAGGGACCCCAGCATTTT. Residues: CASSFGEGPQHF.

V is TRBV25-1 and J is TRBJ2-3; TRBD2 matches at 11 bases. The CDR3 consists of 14 residues. The J segment lost 4 bases and the V segment lost 6 bases, leaving 3 bases of the junction unmatched. The germline gives CDR1 MGHDK, CDR2 SYGVNS. The CDR3 region has the DNA TGTGCCAGCAGCGTAGCGGGAGGGCCAGATACGCAGTATTTT. The encoded protein is CASSVAGGPDTQYF.

The V and J genes are TRBV29-1 and TRBJ1-5, with 11 bases matching TRBD1. Germline V gives CDR1 SQVTM, CDR2 ANQGSEA. V gave up 6 bases and J gave up 3 bases; unmatched junction bases: 1. The CDR3 is 13 amino acids. CDR3 residues: CSVGQGDNQPQHF. DNA for the CDR3: TGCAGCGTGGGACAGGGGGACAATCAGCCCCAGCATTTT. Full variable domain (missing parts from reference TRBV29-1 and TRBJ1-5): SAVISQKPSRDICQRGTSLTIQCQVDSQVTMMFWYRQQPGQSLTLIATANQGSEATYESGFVIDKFPISRPNLTFSTLTVSNMSPEDSSIYLCSVGQGDNQPQHFGDGTRLSIL.

The rearrangement joins TRBV5-4 to TRBJ2-3, with 12 nucleotides matching TRBD2. CDR3 length: 16 amino acids. The germline V gene has CDR1 SGHNT and CDR2 YYREEE (reference sequence). Trimming at V came to 4 bases and at J to 5 bases, leaving 8 bases not matched to a gene. The CDR3 DNA reads TGTGCCAGCAGCCCGAGACTAGCGGGAGTCGGAGATACGCAGTATTTT. This gives the protein CASSPRLAGVGDTQYF.

J is TRBJ1-6 and V is TRBV5-4; the D gene is possibly TRBD1 (5 bases). Trimming pared 3 bases from V and 5 bases from J, leaving 9 bases between. The CDR3 is 14 amino acids. Germline lookup yields CDR1 SGHNT and CDR2 YYREEE (reference sequence). This CDR3 is CASSSGGDNSPLHF. The CDR3 bases are TGTGCCAGCAGCTCCGGGGGTGATAATTCACCCCTCCACTTT.

This clone was seen a handful of times. This sequence joins TRBV5-6 and TRBJ1-2, with D tentatively TRBD1 (6 bases). V was clipped by 4 bases and J by 8 bases, with 15 bases between them. From germline, CDR1 is SGHDT and CDR2 YYEEEE. The CDR3 runs to 13 residues. The CDR3 reads CASSVLTQGGYTF. The CDR3 DNA reads as TGTGCCAGCAGCGTGCTCACCCAGGGGGGCTACACCTTC.

The CDR3 sequence: CASSSGQLSLNTEAFF. Here the CDR3 DNA reads TGCGCCAGCAGCTCGGGACAGCTAAGCTTAAACACTGAAGCTTTCTTT. This chain uses TRBV5-1 with TRBJ1-1; 7 bases are a match to TRBD1. The CDR3 extends over 16 amino acids. J lost 2 bases, V lost 3 bases, and 10 bases had no gene match. Germline CDR1 is SGHRS and CDR2 is YFSETQ.